These 29 T cell receptor beta chains share one sample of origin, sequenced in a study of blood T cell repertoires in COVID-19. This table comes from immunoSEQ multiplex PCR, and its TCRdb copy is limited to in-frame clones, with some not included. The table lists approximately 200,000 clones, 84% of them singletons. Sequenced input: peripheral blood. The receptors here all came from a woman aged 60-70 years with acute or convalescent COVID-19.

The chain recombines TRBV4-2 with TRBJ2-7, with 10 bases aligning to TRBD1. V shed 4 bases, J shed 1 base, and the junction held 10 bases outside the gene matches. The length of the CDR3 is 17 residues. Germline V gene sequence: CDR1 LGHNA, CDR2 YNFKEQ. The CDR3 DNA reads as TGTGCCAGCAGCCCCCCCTTGACAGGGGGCCTATCCTACGAGCAGTACTTC. This gives the protein CASSPPLTGGLSYEQYF.

The chain carries TRBV4-1 and TRBJ2-3; the D gene is possibly TRBD2 (5 bases). Germline CDR1 reads MGHRA; CDR2 reads YSYEKL. V shed 2 bases and J shed 4 bases, with 13 bases lying between them. The CDR3 consists of 15 residues. The CDR3 loop reads CASSQLQLVSDTQYF. The CDR3 DNA reads as TGCGCCAGCAGCCAACTCCAACTAGTTTCAGATACGCAGTATTTT.

V is TRBV30 and J is TRBJ2-7; 7 bases map to TRBD2. Germline values: CDR1 GTSNPN, CDR2 SVGIG (reference sequence). The CDR3 contains 13 residues. J lost 3 bases, V lost 0 bases, and 2 bases had no gene match. CDR3 residues: CAWSVSGGYEQYF. Here the CDR3 DNA reads TGTGCCTGGAGTGTATCGGGAGGCTACGAGCAGTACTTC.

The chain joins TRBV7-9 to TRBJ1-2; D not certain. The CDR3 covers 13 residues. The V gene lost 3 bases and the J gene lost 8 bases, with 13 bases spanning the gap. Germline-derived CDR1 and CDR2 are SEHNR and FQNEAQ (reference sequence). CDR3 coding DNA: TGTGCCAGCAGCTTGCCAACCTCGGTGGGCTACACCTTC. Encoded protein: CASSLPTSVGYTF.

The rearrangement uses TRBV5-1 and TRBJ1-2; 9 bases map to TRBD1. The germline V gene encodes CDR1 SGHRS and CDR2 YFSETQ. V was pared by 4 bases and J by 8 bases, with 9 bases of the junction left unmatched. The CDR3 is 14 residues long. The CDR3 DNA follows: TGCGCCAGCAGCCTTTTACCGGGACAGGGAGGCTACACCTTC. Protein: CASSLLPGQGGYTF.

This clone was observed a single time. This chain connects TRBV5-6 to TRBJ1-1; TRBD1 is a possible D gene (5 bases). The CDR3 covers 12 residues. CDR1 and CDR2 from the germline V gene are SGHDT and YYEEEE. The V end lost 9 bases, the J end lost 5 bases, and 14 bases lay between the germline ends. CDR3 sequence (DNA): TGTGCCACGGGACTCCGGGGGACTGAAGCTTTCTTT. Its translation: CATGLRGTEAFF.

V gene TRBV5-4 combines with J gene TRBJ2-6, with D possibly matching TRBD1 (6 bases). V lost 4 bases and J lost 0, with 14 bases in between. Germline V lookup: CDR1 SGHNT, CDR2 YYREEE (reference sequence). The CDR3 sequence is 17 residues long. CDR3 sequence: CASSPGTPSSGANVLTF. DNA for the CDR3: TGTGCCAGCAGCCCCGGGACACCCAGCTCTGGGGCCAACGTCCTGACTTTC.

The genes are TRBV6-5 and TRBJ2-2; the D gene is possibly TRBD1 (6 bases). This CDR3 has 15 residues. Germline lookup yields CDR1 MNHEY and CDR2 SVGAGI. With 5 bases removed from V and 1 base from J, the gap between germline ends came to 11 bases. CDR3 bases: TGTGCCAGCAGTCCGGGACATAAGAACACCGGGGAGCTGTTTTTT. This sequence encodes CASSPGHKNTGELFF.

This chain joins TRBV30 and TRBJ2-2; the match to TRBD2 covers 16 bases. The CDR3 length is 19 residues. V dropped 1 base and J dropped 3; count of bases not matched to a gene: 8. Germline V lookup: CDR1 GTSNPN, CDR2 SVGIG (reference sequence). The CDR3 nucleotides are TGTGCCTGGAGTGGAGGGACTAGCGGGGGGGCCCGGTACACCGGGGAGCTGTTTTTT. This gives the protein CAWSGGTSGGARYTGELFF.

The chain uses TRBV11-2 and TRBJ2-3; a weak D match, TRBD2 (6 bases). This CDR3 has 15 residues. With 3 bases removed from V and 0 bases from J, the gap between germline ends came to 10 bases. Germline V gene lookup returns CDR1 SGHAT and CDR2 FQNNGV. This CDR3 is CASSFAGRSTDTQYF. The CDR3 DNA reads TGTGCCAGCAGCTTCGCGGGGCGTAGCACAGATACGCAGTATTTT.

J is TRBJ2-1 and V is TRBV6-6; TRBD2 matches at 7 bases. The ends lost 2 bases at V and 7 bases at J; junction bases unmatched: 5. There are 14 residues in the CDR3. In germline, CDR1 is MNHNY, CDR2 SVGAGI (reference sequence). CDR3 sequence: CASSYTGGGNEQFF. CDR3 bases: TGTGCCAGCAGTTACACGGGGGGAGGAAATGAGCAGTTCTTC.

The chain recombines TRBV5-1 with TRBJ1-1; D is uncertain. The CDR3 totals 13 residues. The germline V gene has CDR1 SGHRS and CDR2 YFSETQ. Trimming shortened V by 4 bases and J by 3 bases, and 10 bases separated the two germline ends. CDR3 residues: CASSLELYTEAFF. The CDR3, as DNA: TGCGCCAGCAGCCTGGAACTTTACACTGAAGCTTTCTTT.

The CDR3 nucleotides are TGTGCCAGCAGCTTAACGGGTTTCCACGAGCAGTACTTC. This translates into CASSLTGFHEQYF. This chain uses TRBV11-3 with TRBJ2-7; no clear D. There are 13 residues in the CDR3. V lost 2 bases and J lost 5, with 10 bases in between. Germline CDR1 is SGHNT and CDR2 is YENEEA.

J is TRBJ1-2 and V is TRBV24-1; no firm D call. Germline loops: CDR1 KGHDR, CDR2 SFDVKD. The CDR3 runs 12 residues. V gave up 2 bases and J gave up 8 bases, with 8 bases separating them. CDR3 sequence (DNA): TGTGCCACCAGTGATTCGAGGAACGGCTACACCTTC. This gives the protein CATSDSRNGYTF.

The chain links TRBV15 to TRBJ1-5; D might be TRBD1 (5 bases). Trimming took off 9 bases at V and 5 bases at J, with 11 bases between the two ends. This CDR3 is 12 amino acids long. Germline CDR1 LNHNV, CDR2 YYDKDF (reference sequence). The CDR3 nucleotides read TGTGCCACAAAGAAAGGGGATCAGCCCCAGCATTTT. This gives the protein CATKKGDQPQHF.

The V gene is TRBV4-2, the J gene TRBJ2-1; D not certain. The germline V gene has CDR1 LGHNA and CDR2 YNFKEQ. V lost 0 bases, J lost 6 bases, and 3 bases lay in between. This CDR3 spans 12 amino acids. This CDR3 reads CASSQDRNEQFF. Here the CDR3 DNA reads TGTGCCAGCAGCCAAGATCGCAATGAGCAGTTCTTC.

V gene TRBV7-8 combines with J gene TRBJ2-5, with D tentatively TRBD1 (5 bases). The V gene's germline CDR1 is SGHVS and CDR2 FQNEAQ. The CDR3 has 14 residues. Deletions cut 5 bases from V and 1 base from J, with 11 bases between. The CDR3 protein is CASSPVGRQETQYF. The DNA of the CDR3 is TGTGCCAGCAGCCCAGTGGGGCGCCAAGAGACCCAGTACTTC.

V gene TRBV9 combines with J gene TRBJ2-2; possible D gene TRBD2, 5 bases. CDR3 size: 14 residues. The V and J ends lost 0 bases and 5 bases respectively, with 8 bases between them. Germline V lookup: CDR1 SGDLS, CDR2 YYNGEE. CDR3 in amino acids: CASSVDGGTGELFF. The CDR3 bases are TGTGCCAGCAGCGTAGACGGAGGAACCGGGGAGCTGTTTTTT.

Only a few counts were recorded for this clone. The V gene is TRBV6-5, the J gene TRBJ2-2; 8 nucleotides agree with TRBD1. The CDR3 runs to 15 residues. Unmatched junction bases numbered 7, after V lost 5 bases and J lost 5 bases. Germline assignment: CDR1 MNHEY and CDR2 SVGAGI. The CDR3 bases are TGTGCCAGCAGTCGGGTCCGACAGGGGACCGGGGAGCTGTTTTTT. Its protein product is CASSRVRQGTGELFF.

This chain connects TRBV3-1 (or the pseudogene TRBV3-2) to TRBJ1-2, with D unclear. The germline CDR1 and CDR2 sequences are LGHDT and YNNKEL (reference sequence). V lost 2 bases and J lost 6, with 13 bases in between. This CDR3 spans 14 amino acids. The CDR3 spells CASSQNPGGNGYTF. In nucleotides, the CDR3 is TGTGCCAGCAGCCAAAATCCTGGAGGGAATGGCTACACCTTC.

The V and J genes are TRBV12-1 and TRBJ1-2. TRBV12-1 is a documented pseudogene. The CDR3 length is 14 residues. CDR3 protein: CASSFREGHFGYTF. The CDR3 nucleotides read TGTGCCAGCAGCTTTAGGGAGGGTCATTTTGGCTACACCTTC.

This clone was found a few times. The genes are TRBV2 and TRBJ2-4; TRBD2 is a possible D gene (6 bases). The CDR3 length is 15 residues. Trimming pared 1 base from V and 7 bases from J, leaving 14 bases between. CDR1 and CDR2 from the germline V gene are SNHLY and FYNNEI. The CDR3 bases are TGTGCCAGCAGTGAAGTTAGCGGCGGGTCTAACATTCAGTACTTC. Residues: CASSEVSGGSNIQYF. Together with reference TRBV2 and TRBJ2-4, the CDR3 gives the full variable domain: EPEVTQTPSHQVTQMGQEVILRCVPISNHLYFYWYRQILGQKVEFLVSFYNNEISEKSEIFDDQFSVERPDGSNFTLKIRSTKLEDSAMYFCASSEVSGGSNIQYFGAGTRLSVL.

The chain recombines TRBV19 with TRBJ1-1; D may be TRBD1 (6 bases). V dropped 5 bases and J dropped 1 base, with 8 bases sitting between them. In germline, CDR1 is LNHDA, CDR2 SQIVND (reference sequence). There are 13 residues in the CDR3. CDR3 bases: TGTGCCAGTAGTTTACAGGGGAACACTGAAGCTTTCTTT. Its translation is CASSLQGNTEAFF. The full variable domain, in which reference TRBV19 and TRBJ1-1 provide the parts outside the CDR3, is DGGITQSPKYLFRKEGQNVTLSCEQNLNHDAMYWYRQDPGQGLRLIYYSQIVNDFQKGDIAEGYSVSREKKESFPLTVTSAQKNPTAFYLCASSLQGNTEAFFGQGTRLTVV.

V is TRBV7-8 and J is TRBJ1-5, with D unclear. Germline V gives CDR1 SGHVS, CDR2 FQNEAQ. This CDR3 region has 15 residues. Trimming cost V 1 base and J 7 bases, with 14 bases left between them. The DNA for the CDR3 is TGTGCCAGCAGCTTAGGCAGTGGCAGCGGGCAGCCCCAGCATTTT. Its translation: CASSLGSGSGQPQHF.

The V call is TRBV19, the J call TRBJ2-2; D remains ambiguous. Germline CDR1 reads LNHDA; CDR2 reads SQIVND (reference sequence). V was trimmed by 6 bases and J by 2 bases, leaving 13 bases between them. The CDR3 covers 15 residues. CDR3 sequence (DNA): TGTGCCAGTAGCAGGTCACCTTCCAACACCGGGGAGCTGTTTTTT. Its translation is CASSRSPSNTGELFF.

The chain couples TRBV28 to TRBJ1-1; 7 nucleotides align to TRBD1. The CDR3 has 15 residues. V trimming: 5 bases; J trimming: 0 bases; junction bases outside the gene matches: 6. Germline loops: CDR1 MDHEN, CDR2 SYDVKM. CDR3 protein: CASSVTGNLNTEAFF. CDR3 in DNA: TGTGCCAGCAGTGTGACAGGGAATTTGAACACTGAAGCTTTCTTT.

This clone was counted once. The V call is TRBV5-4, the J call TRBJ1-1, with D unclear. V dropped 0 bases and J dropped 0 bases, with 9 bases sitting between them. The germline V gene encodes CDR1 SGHNT and CDR2 YYREEE (reference sequence). This CDR3 has 15 residues. DNA of the CDR3: TGTGCCAGCAGCTTGGTGGGAGGCCTGAACACTGAAGCTTTCTTT. Amino acids: CASSLVGGLNTEAFF.

The chain links TRBV24-1 to TRBJ2-3; a possible D gene is TRBD1 (5 bases). Germline CDR1 KGHDR, CDR2 SFDVKD. The CDR3 contains 16 residues. The V and J ends lost 3 bases and 1 base respectively, with 13 bases between them. CDR3 nucleotide sequence: TGTGCCACCAGTGATCCTCAGGGAAAGCGCACAGATACGCAGTATTTT. Its translation is CATSDPQGKRTDTQYF.

J is TRBJ2-2 and V is TRBV11-2; TRBD2 aligns across 8 bases. V was pared by 6 bases and J by 6 bases, with 9 bases of the junction left unmatched. This CDR3 is built from 15 residues. Germline V gives CDR1 SGHAT, CDR2 FQNNGV. The CDR3 DNA sequence: TGTGCCAGCAGTCAGAGGCGGACTAGCTCCGGGGAGCTGTTTTTT. Translated: CASSQRRTSSGELFF.